This TCR beta chain was sequenced during a study of radiotherapy plus CTLA-4 blockade in lung cancer. Study results and caveats: Among blood TCR repertoires after radiotherapy plus ipilimumab, tumor-derived clones expanded.

Trimming pared 6 bases from V and 7 bases from J, leaving 4 bases between. CDR1 SNHLY and CDR2 FYNNEI come from the germline V gene. The CDR3 contains 10 residues. Focal radiation was given together with CTLA-4 blockade (ipilimumab) to patients with chemo-refractory metastatic non-small-cell lung cancer. TCRdb's table, derived via immunoSEQ multiplex PCR, lists solely in-frame clones and lacks some. The repertoire has 95,000 to 150,000 clones, 70% to 90% of them found once; the top ten carry roughly 7%. As concerns this clone: The antigen remains undetermined. In the same sample, other DNA sequences code for this CDR3.

This rearrangement joins TRBV2 to TRBJ2-1; D is ambiguous. The material was peripheral blood, obtained from a patient treated with radiotherapy plus ipilimumab. The sequence was obtained from a human donor with non-small cell lung cancer that progressed on radiotherapy plus ipilimumab. This CDR3 is CASRGNEQFF. As DNA, the CDR3 is TGTGCCAGCAGGGGTAATGAGCAGTTCTTC.